This entry lists 12 T cell receptor beta chains sequenced from one sample in a study of human T cells and chemical hapten exposure. Each CDR3 protein gets one entry after TCRdb re-called the RACE reads with MiXCR. In the table there are roughly 90,000 distinct CDR3 sequences, roughly a tenth of which are singletons. This sample's time point: patch test 3, about 24 weeks after DPC sensitization. The treatment was: therapeutic diphenylcyclopropenone sensitization with weekly scalp DPC. The sequenced sample was whole blood, obtained in connection with sensitization to the hapten diphenylcyclopropenone (DPC). These receptors came from a woman in her thirties with alopecia areata. Some clones in this sample may be carry-over from other donors' samples.

The chain is built from TRBV7-9 and TRBJ1-5, with 9 bases that match TRBD1. The CDR3 is 16 residues long. J gave up 2 bases and V 5 bases, and 7 bases lay outside the gene matches. The germline V gene has CDR1 SEHNR and CDR2 FQNEAQ (reference sequence). For the CDR3, the DNA is TGTGCCAGCAGCGGAGCGGGACAGGGCCGCAATCAGCCCCAGCATTTT. It codes for CASSGAGQGRNQPQHF. Full variable domain (remainder filled in from reference TRBV7-9 and TRBJ1-5): DTGVSQNPRHKITKRGQNVTFRCDPISEHNRLYWYRQTLGQGPEFLTYFQNEAQLEKSRLLSDRFSAERPKGSFSTLEIQRTEQGDSAMYLCASSGAGQGRNQPQHFGDGTRLSIL.

This clonotype was found many times. The J gene is TRBJ1-2, the V gene TRBV7-2; D might be TRBD1 (5 bases). The CDR3 has 13 residues. The germline gives CDR1 SGHTA, CDR2 FQGNSA. V was pared by 7 bases and J by 4 bases, with 13 bases between. Here the CDR3 reads CASTLEGTYGYTF. CDR3 coding DNA: TGTGCCAGCACCCTGGAGGGGACCTATGGCTACACCTTC. Full variable domain (outside the CDR3, taken from reference TRBV7-2 and TRBJ1-2): GAGVSQSPSNKVTEKGKDVELRCDPISGHTALYWYRQSLGQGLEFLIYFQGNSAPDKSGLPSDRFSAERTGGSVSTLTIQRTQQEDSAVYLCASTLEGTYGYTFGSGTRLTVV.

In this sample, this clonotype turned up a few times. The V gene is TRBV3-1, the J gene TRBJ2-1, with 7 bases lining up with TRBD1. J lost 8 bases, V lost 1 base, and 5 bases had no gene match. The germline CDR1 and CDR2 sequences are LGHDT and YNNKEL (reference sequence). The CDR3 loop spans 14 amino acids. CDR3 loop: CASSQVTGNYEQFF. In DNA form, the CDR3 reads TGTGCCAGCAGCCAAGTGACAGGGAACTATGAGCAGTTCTTC.

This clonotype was seen a handful of times. The J gene is TRBJ1-1, the V gene TRBV7-2; D uncertain. CDR1 and CDR2 (germline): SGHTA, FQGNSA. V was cut by 3 bases and J by 8 bases, with 13 bases left in between. This CDR3 comprises 13 residues. The CDR3 is CASSFDLAAEAFF. CDR3 DNA: TGTGCCAGCAGCTTTGACTTAGCGGCAGAAGCTTTCTTT.

This clonotype has a count of ten or more. V is TRBV28 and J is TRBJ1-1; D is unclear. CDR1 is MDHEN and CDR2 is SYDVKM in the germline V gene. The V end lost 3 bases, the J end lost 0 bases, and 8 bases lay between the germline ends. The CDR3 is 14 residues long. The CDR3 spells CASSLARMNTEAFF. The CDR3 DNA is TGTGCCAGCAGTTTGGCACGGATGAACACTGAAGCTTTCTTT.

Many counts were recorded for this clonotype. V and J are TRBV7-8 and TRBJ1-6; D unclear. The V gene's germline CDR1 is SGHVS and CDR2 FQNEAQ. The CDR3 loop spans 15 amino acids. Deletions cut 0 bases from V and 6 bases from J, with 9 bases between. CDR3 region: CASSLALGSNSPLHF. The CDR3 bases are TGTGCCAGCAGCTTAGCGCTAGGGAGTAATTCACCCCTCCACTTT.

This clonotype has ten or more counts. The chain combines TRBV3-1 with TRBJ1-1; D is possibly TRBD1 (6 bases). This CDR3 region has 17 residues. CDR1 and CDR2 (germline): LGHDT, YNNKEL (reference sequence). Trimming pared 1 base from V and 0 bases from J, leaving 15 bases between. This chain's CDR3 is CASSQVKGGGLNTEAFF. CDR3 DNA sequence: TGTGCCAGCAGCCAAGTTAAGGGAGGGGGGCTGAACACTGAAGCTTTCTTT. Based on the CDR3 plus reference TRBV3-1 and TRBJ1-1, the full variable domain is DTAVSQTPKYLVTQMGNDKSIKCEQNLGHDTMYWYKQDSKKFLKIMFSYNNKELIINETVPNRFSPKSPDKAHLNLHINSLELGDSAVYFCASSQVKGGGLNTEAFFGQGTRLTVV.

This clonotype was seen a few times. The rearrangement uses TRBV28 and TRBJ2-7, with D possibly being TRBD1 (6 bases). Germline assignment: CDR1 MDHEN and CDR2 SYDVKM. The CDR3 runs 13 residues. Trimming removed 10 bases at V and 5 bases at J, with 18 bases between. CDR3 in DNA: TGTGCCACCGGAGCGTCAGGGGCCCACGAGCAGTACTTC. Translation gives CATGASGAHEQYF. Combining the CDR3 with reference TRBV28 and TRBJ2-7 gives the whole variable domain DVKVTQSSRYLVKRTGEKVFLECVQDMDHENMFWYRQDPGLGLRLIYFSYDVKMKEKGDIPEGYSVSREKKERFSLILESASTNQTSMYLCATGASGAHEQYFGPGTRLTVT.

This clonotype has at least ten counts. This sequence joins TRBV7-6 and TRBJ2-5; 7 nucleotides match TRBD1. The germline V gene encodes CDR1 SGHVS and CDR2 FNYEAQ. CDR3 length equals 15 residues. Trimming at V came to 3 bases and at J to 0 bases, leaving 4 bases not matched to a gene. CDR3 in amino acids: CASSFRDRYQETQYF. CDR3 DNA sequence: TGTGCCAGCAGCTTTCGGGACAGATACCAAGAGACCCAGTACTTC.

This clonotype was seen at least ten times. The chain has TRBV4-1 and TRBJ2-4; D possibly corresponds to TRBD2 (5 bases). The length of the CDR3 is 19 residues. Trimming cost V 0 bases and J 6 bases, with 24 bases left between them. Germline V CDR1 and CDR2: MGHRA, YSYEKL. This chain's CDR3 is CASSQDLMNAVTNINIQYF. The CDR3 DNA reads as TGCGCCAGCAGCCAAGATCTGATGAATGCGGTGACTAACATAAACATTCAGTACTTC.

This clonotype appeared many times. V and J are TRBV14 and TRBJ1-1; TRBD1 aligns across 9 bases. Germline trimming cut 4 bases from V and 0 bases from J; bases unmatched to any gene: 0. This CDR3 is built from 14 residues. Per the germline V gene, CDR1 is SGHDN and CDR2 is FVKESK. In DNA form, the CDR3 reads TGTGCCAGCAGCCGGGACAGGGTGAACACTGAAGCTTTCTTT. Translation gives CASSRDRVNTEAFF.

There are a few counts of this clonotype. This sequence joins TRBV12-2 and TRBJ1-2. TRBV12-2 is an annotated pseudogene. This CDR3 comprises 15 residues. Here the CDR3 DNA reads TGTGCAAGTCGCTTCCACATCGACTACAACTATGGCTACACCTTC. The encoded protein is CASRFHIDYNYGYTF.